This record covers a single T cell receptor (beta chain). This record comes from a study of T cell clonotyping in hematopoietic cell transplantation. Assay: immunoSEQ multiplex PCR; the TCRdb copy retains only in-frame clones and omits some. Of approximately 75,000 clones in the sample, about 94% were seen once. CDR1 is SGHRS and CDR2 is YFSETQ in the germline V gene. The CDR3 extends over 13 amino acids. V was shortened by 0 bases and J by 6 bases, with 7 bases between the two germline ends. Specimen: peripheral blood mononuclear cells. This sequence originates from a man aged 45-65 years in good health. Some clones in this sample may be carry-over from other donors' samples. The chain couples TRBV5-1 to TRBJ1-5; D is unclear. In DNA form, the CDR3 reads TGCGCCAGCAGCTTGGAGGGTAGTCAGCCCCAGCATTTT. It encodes CASSLEGSQPQHF.